This T cell receptor (beta chain) was profiled in a study of Ad26.COV2.S vaccination and SARS-CoV-2 variants. Broader study findings: Vaccine recipients surpassed placebo recipients in spike-specific TCR breadth.

Assay used: immunoSEQ multiplex PCR; TCRdb lists only in-frame clones, some missing. The sample lists fewer than 500,000 clones, roughly 90% occurring once. The CDR3 consists of 14 residues. Germline V lookup: CDR1 SEHNR, CDR2 FQNEAQ (reference sequence). V was pared by 6 bases and J by 4 bases, with 5 bases of the junction left unmatched. Treatment meaning: roughly 20 received Ad26.COV2.S at low or high dose, single or two shots; about 5 received placebo; per-sample allocation not given. Material that was analyzed had been drawn on day 63 after the first vaccine or placebo injection. Notes on this clone: Its antigen is undetermined.

The clonotype comes from a person between 18 and 65 years old who received the Ad26.COV2.S COVID-19 vaccine or a placebo. Sequenced here: peripheral blood, sampled in a trial of Ad26.COV2.S vaccine versus placebo. J is TRBJ1-1 and V is TRBV7-9, with 10 bases aligning to TRBD1. The CDR3 region is CASRTDRGVTEAFF. The CDR3 nucleotides are TGTGCCAGCAGGACGGACAGGGGGGTCACTGAAGCTTTCTTT.